This T cell receptor (beta chain) was recorded in a study of blood T cell repertoires in COVID-19. At the level of the study: Both acute and convalescent COVID-19 samples were obtained from the United States, Italy and Spain.

Here immunoSEQ multiplex PCR was the method, and the copy in TCRdb shows in-frame clones only, minus some. The table shows 150,000 or so clones, with about 93% occurring only once. This CDR3 is 13 amino acids long. The ends were cut back, 3 bases at V and 9 bases at J, with 12 bases in the middle. The germline V gene encodes CDR1 MNHEY and CDR2 SMNVEV (reference sequence). Source material: peripheral blood. V gene TRBV27 combines with J gene TRBJ2-1; TRBD1 might be the D (5 bases). This TCR was sampled from a woman in her 50s with acute or convalescent COVID-19. The CDR3 nucleotides read TGTGCCAGCAGTTTCATAAGGGGTAGTGAGCAGTTCTTC. Translating gives CASSFIRGSEQFF.